The 10 T cell receptor beta chains below were found in one sample sequenced in a study of regulatory T cells in long-lasting Graves disease. The sample's time point: newly diagnosed GD, antithyroid drugs for less than 3 months. PBMC-derived RNA was used for the TCR library. Building the TCR beta libraries relied on iRepertoire HTBI primers, and CDR3 regions underwent Arm-PCR. TCRdb reprocessed the multiplex PCR reads via MiXCR and lists one record per CDR3 protein. The sample contains roughly 400,000 distinct CDR3 sequences, less than 20% of which appear only once. The same data also went into a second study, on T cells in Graves' hyperthyroidism and ophthalmopathy.

Material: peripheral blood mononuclear cells (PBMCs), obtained at new diagnosis, from a patient treated with antithyroid drugs. Receptors originate from a woman between 18 and 29 years old with Graves disease.

The chain combines TRBV19 with TRBJ2-7, with D maybe TRBD2 (6 bases). The germline gives CDR1 LNHDA, CDR2 SQIVND (reference sequence). Between the trimmed V and J ends, which lost 4 bases and 2 bases, there was a span of 9 bases. This CDR3 has 13 residues. In nucleotides, the CDR3 is TGTGCCAGTAGTACGCGACTAGCCTACGAGCAGTACTTC. Translation gives CASSTRLAYEQYF.

This clonotype has just a few counts. This chain links TRBV5-6 with TRBJ2-7, with TRBD2 identical over 13 bases. Germline V gives CDR1 SGHDT, CDR2 YYEEEE. The CDR3 length is 13 residues. After removal of 7 bases from V and 5 bases from J, the junction contained 3 bases not matched to a gene. CDR3 DNA: TGTGCCAGCGGACTAGCGGGAGCAGACGAGCAGTACTTC. Its translation is CASGLAGADEQYF.

Regarding this clonotype: An end of the junction does not agree with germline; a read error may underlie this. The chain combines TRBV6-1 with TRBJ2-7; D not resolved. From germline, CDR1 is MNHNS and CDR2 SASEGT. This CDR3 is 13 amino acids long. The CDR3 sequence: CASSESVFYEQYF. The CDR3, as DNA: TGCGCCAGCAGTGAGAGCGTTTTCTACGAGCAGTACTTC.

This clonotype has a count of ten or more. V usage is TRBV30 and J usage is TRBJ2-1; 8 bases fit TRBD2. V shed 4 bases and J 6 bases; nucleotides not matched to a gene: 5. CDR1 is GTSNPN and CDR2 is SVGIG in the germline V gene (reference sequence). The CDR3 length is 13 residues. The DNA of the CDR3 is TGTGCCTGGACTAGCGGGCCGATCAATGAGCAGTTCTTC. The encoded protein is CAWTSGPINEQFF.

This chain joins TRBV27 and TRBJ1-1, with D unresolved. The CDR3 spans 16 residues. Germline V CDR1 and CDR2: MNHEY, SMNVEV (reference sequence). Trimming cost V 4 bases and J 0 bases, with 15 bases left between them. CDR3 residues: CASSSIRTGMNTEAFF. CDR3 coding DNA: TGTGCCAGCAGTTCAATTAGGACGGGGATGAACACTGAAGCTTTCTTT.

Concerning this clonotype itself: A clone one base away is much larger, so this may be a read error. The missing conserved phenylalanine or tryptophan at the end of this CDR3 makes a read error likely. The chain links TRBV4-1 to TRBJ1-1, with TRBD1 matching over 8 bases. CDR1 and CDR2 (germline): MGHRA, YSYEKL. The J segment lost 1 base and the V segment lost 2 bases, leaving 6 bases of the junction unmatched. This CDR3 has 16 residues. CDR3 DNA sequence: TGCGCCAGCAGCCAACAGGACAGGGTACGGAACACTGAAGCTTTCTCT. Translated, it gives CASSQQDRVRNTEAFS.

This clonotype has at least ten counts. The V call is TRBV7-2, the J call TRBJ2-1; D is unresolved. Trimming took 3 bases from V and 5 from J, leaving 8 bases between them. The germline gives CDR1 SGHTA, CDR2 FQGNSA. The CDR3 extends over 13 amino acids. CDR3 protein: CASSLLVNNEQFF. In nucleotides, the CDR3 is TGTGCCAGCAGCTTGCTGGTTAACAATGAGCAGTTCTTC.

The J gene is TRBJ2-7, the V gene TRBV27; the match to TRBD1 covers 9 bases. V lost 3 bases, J lost 2 bases, and 8 bases stayed unmatched. This CDR3 has 16 amino acids. Germline V gene data show CDR1 as MNHEY and CDR2 as SMNVEV (reference sequence). The CDR3 spells CASSFSTGGVTYEQYF. The CDR3 coding sequence is TGTGCCAGCAGTTTCTCGACAGGGGGGGTAACCTACGAGCAGTACTTC.

The rearrangement uses TRBV9 and TRBJ2-6; possibly TRBD2 for D (6 bases). Trimming cost V 3 bases and J 3 bases, with 10 bases left between them. CDR3 length equals 15 residues. Looked up from germline, CDR1 is SGDLS and CDR2 is YYNGEE. CDR3 nucleotides: TGTGCCAGCAGCGCGGGAGCGTTTGGGGCCAACGTCCTGACTTTC. As protein: CASSAGAFGANVLTF.

This clonotype was observed at least ten times. The chain carries TRBV27 and TRBJ1-5, with D uncertain. CDR3 size: 20 residues. Trimming left V 5 bases short and J 0 bases short, with 26 bases between. CDR1 and CDR2 from the germline V gene are MNHEY and SMNVEV (reference sequence). The CDR3 nucleotides read TGTGCCAGCAGTATCACCCCCCCCTCACACCCCAGGCTTAGCAATCAGCCCCAGCATTTT. Protein sequence: CASSITPPSHPRLSNQPQHF.